This T cell receptor beta chain stems from a study of post-analysis software for immune sequencing data. Study context: Progressive-relapsing, secondary progressive and relapsing-remitting multiple sclerosis were among the disease courses included.

Study-wide results and limits: In patients, roughly five TRBV segments were more frequent than in controls, with TRBV5-6, TRBV5-1 and TRBV20-1 among them. Under F measure analysis, samples from one preparation batch co-clustered strongly. In multiple sclerosis, normalized Chao1 diversity was significantly below that of controls.

In this sample, this clonotype turned up a few times. Its matching antigen is unknown. One junction end disagrees with the germline gene, perhaps due to a read error. The CDR3 is 17 residues long. Per germline, CDR1 MGHDK and CDR2 SYGVNS. TCR beta cDNA libraries had unique molecular identifiers. The source material, about 0.9 to 10 million T cells, gave rise to roughly 0.5 million cDNA molecules. Using its own MiXCR run on the PCR reads, TCRdb lists one record per CDR3 protein. Of some 700,000 distinct CDR3 sequences in the sample, around 64% are singletons; the top ten hold over 9%. The V and J genes are TRBV25-1 and TRBJ2-3; 14 nucleotides line up with TRBD2. This TCR was sampled from a girl aged 2 to 9 with multiple sclerosis. Input material: blood. The CDR3 region is CACSGRTSGRFTDTQYF. CDR3 bases: TGTGCCTGCAGTGGACGGACTAGCGGGAGGTTCACAGATACGCAGTATTTT.